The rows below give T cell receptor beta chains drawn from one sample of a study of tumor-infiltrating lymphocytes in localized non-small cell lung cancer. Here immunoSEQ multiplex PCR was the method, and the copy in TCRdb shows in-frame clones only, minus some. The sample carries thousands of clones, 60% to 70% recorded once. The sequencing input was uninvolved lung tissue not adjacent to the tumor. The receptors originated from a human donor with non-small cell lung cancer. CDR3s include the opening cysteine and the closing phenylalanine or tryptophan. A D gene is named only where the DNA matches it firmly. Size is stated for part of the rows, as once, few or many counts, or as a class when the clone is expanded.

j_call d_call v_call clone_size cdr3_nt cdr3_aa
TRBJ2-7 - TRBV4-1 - TGCGCCAGCAGCCAACAGAGCTCCTACGAGCAGTACTTC CASSQQSSYEQYF
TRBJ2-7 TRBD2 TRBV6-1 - TGTGCCAGCAGTGAAGCCCCTAGCGGGAGTTTGTACGAGCAGTACTTC CASSEAPSGSLYEQYF
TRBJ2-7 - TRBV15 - TGTGCCACCAGCAGAGGGGGGCAAGGACGTGCCGAGCAGTACTTC CATSRGGQGRAEQYF
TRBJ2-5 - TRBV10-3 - TGTGCCATCAGTGAGAACCGACGAGGAGAGACCCAGTACTTC CAISENRRGETQYF
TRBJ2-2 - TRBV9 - TGTGCCAGCAGCGACGCTCGGACGGCAACCGGGGAGCTGTTTTTT CASSDARTATGELFF
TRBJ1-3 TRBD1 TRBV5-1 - TGCGCCAGCAGCTTGGAGGGACAGGGCAGCGACACCATATATTTT CASSLEGQGSDTIYF
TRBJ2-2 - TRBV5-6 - TGTGCCAGCAGCTTCTTCCCCGGGGCGAACACCGGGGAGCTGTTTTTT CASSFFPGANTGELFF
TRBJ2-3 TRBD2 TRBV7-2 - TGTGCCAGCAGCTTCAGCGGGAGTGGCGCAGATACGCAGTATTTT CASSFSGSGADTQYF
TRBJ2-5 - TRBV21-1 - TGTGCCAGGGGCCCCGGGACAGGGAAAGAGACCCAGTACTTC CARGPGTGKETQYF
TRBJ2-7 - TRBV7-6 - TGTGCCAGCAGCTTAGGGGGTTTGCGTGCTCCTTACGAGCAGTACTTC CASSLGGLRAPYEQYF
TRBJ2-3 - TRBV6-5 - TGTGCCAGCAGTGAAGGGTCTCCAGCGGATACGCAGTATTTT CASSEGSPADTQYF
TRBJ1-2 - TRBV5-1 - TGCGCCAGCAGCTTGAGCGGGGCCGGGGGTGGCTACACCTTC CASSLSGAGGGYTF
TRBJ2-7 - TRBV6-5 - TGTGCCAGCAGCAGATTCTCCTACGAGCAGTACTTC CASSRFSYEQYF
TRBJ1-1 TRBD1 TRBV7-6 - TGTGCCAGCAGCAACCGGGACAGGGGAGAAGCTTTCTTT CASSNRDRGEAFF
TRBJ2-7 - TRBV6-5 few TGTGCCAGCTCCCGGGAGCCCGCCTCCTACGAGCAGTACTTC CASSREPASYEQYF
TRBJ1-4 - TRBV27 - TGTGCCAGCAGTTTAAGGCCGGACCCACGGGAGGAAAAACTGTTTTTT CASSLRPDPREEKLFF
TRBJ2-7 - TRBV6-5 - TGTGCCAGCAAGTTAGGGCCAGGGGGGTCCTACGAGCAGTACTTC CASKLGPGGSYEQYF
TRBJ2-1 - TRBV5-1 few TGCGCCAGCAGCTTGGCCAGCTCTGACAATGAGCAGTTCTTC CASSLASSDNEQFF
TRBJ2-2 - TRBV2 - TGTGCCAGCAGTGAAGGGAACACCGGGGAGCTGTTTTTT CASSEGNTGELFF
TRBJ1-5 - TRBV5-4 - TGTGCCAGCAGTCGGGGAGATGATCAGCCCCAGCATTTT CASSRGDDQPQHF
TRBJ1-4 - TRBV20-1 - TGCAGTGCTAGACACAAAGAAAAACTGTTTTTT CSARHKEKLFF
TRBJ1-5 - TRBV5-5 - TGTGCCAGCAGCCTTGAGGGGGGCGATCAGCCCCAGCATTTT CASSLEGGDQPQHF
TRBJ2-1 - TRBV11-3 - TGTGCCAGCAGCCTTCCGGGACTTCTCAATGAGCAGTTCTTC CASSLPGLLNEQFF
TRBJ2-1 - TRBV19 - TGTGCCAGTAGTCAGCTTGATGGTGCGGATGAGCAGTTCTTC CASSQLDGADEQFF
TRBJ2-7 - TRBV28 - TGTGCCAGCAGGGGGAGAGTGTACGAGCAGTACTTC CASRGRVYEQYF
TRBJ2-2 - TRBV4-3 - TGCGCCAGCAGCCAAGATTTGTGGCGGACGAACACCGGGGAGCTGTTTTTT CASSQDLWRTNTGELFF
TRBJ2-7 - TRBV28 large TGTGCCAGCAGTTTCCCCTCTCACTACGAGCAGTACTTC CASSFPSHYEQYF
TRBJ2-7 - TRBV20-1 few TGCAGTGCTAGCGGTTCCTACGAGCAGTACTTC CSASGSYEQYF
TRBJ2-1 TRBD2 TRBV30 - TGTGCCTGGATCCCTCCCATCCGGGGGGGGTACAATGAGCAGTTCTTC CAWIPPIRGGYNEQFF
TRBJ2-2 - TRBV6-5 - TGTGCCAGCAGTTTGCGGGGCGGGGAGCTGTTTTTT CASSLRGGELFF
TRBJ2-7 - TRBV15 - TGTGCCACCAGCAGAGATTCCCAGGGTGTCGTCGAGCAGTACTTC CATSRDSQGVVEQYF
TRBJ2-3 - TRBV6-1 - TGTGCCAGCAGGGATGTTACGCAGTATTTT CASRDVTQYF
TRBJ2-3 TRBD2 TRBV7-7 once TGTGCCATGTGGGGACTAGAATCAAGTCACACGCAGTATTTT CAMWGLESSHTQYF
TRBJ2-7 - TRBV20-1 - TGCAGTGCTAGTCGGGGGGAGCAGTACTTC CSASRGEQYF
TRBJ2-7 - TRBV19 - TGTGCCAGTAGTATATTCGCTACCCCCTACGAGCAGTACTTC CASSIFATPYEQYF
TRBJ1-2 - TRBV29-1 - TGCAGCGTTGAAGGGCCGGTCCTCTATGGCTACACCTTC CSVEGPVLYGYTF
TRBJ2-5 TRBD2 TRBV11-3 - TGTGCCAGCAGCTCCGGGACTAGCGGGAGAATGATGGAGACCCAGTACTTC CASSSGTSGRMMETQYF
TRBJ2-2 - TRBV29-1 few TGCAGCATCCACCCCCCCGGGAGCAATGCCGGGGAGCTGTTTTTT CSIHPPGSNAGELFF
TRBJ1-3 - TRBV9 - TGTGCCAGCAGCGTAGCCCCCCAGGGTGTGGGAAACACCATATATTTT CASSVAPQGVGNTIYF
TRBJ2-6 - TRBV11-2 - TGTGCCAGCAGCCAATTCTCTGGGGCCAACGTCCTGACTTTC CASSQFSGANVLTF